Shown below are 29 T cell receptor beta chains from a single sample sequenced in a study of CD8 T cells in Susac syndrome. With random hexamers, roughly 0.5 to 1 ug RNA was reverse transcribed. One entry per CDR3 protein results from TCRdb running MiXCR on the immunoSEQ multiplex PCR reads. This sample has about 120,000 distinct CDR3 sequences, with 85% to 95% found just once. The sample comprised CD4+ T cells from PBMCs. These TCRs come from a human donor in good health.

In this sample, this clonotype turned up once. The V and J genes are TRBV6-6 and TRBJ2-3; 8 bases agree with TRBD1. Trimming cost V 5 bases and J 2 bases; bases outside gene matches: 3. CDR1 and CDR2 (germline): MNHNY, SVGAGI (reference sequence). This CDR3 region has 14 residues. The CDR3 region is CASSQTGATDTQYF. The CDR3 DNA reads TGTGCCAGCAGTCAGACAGGGGCCACAGATACGCAGTATTTT.

This clonotype was detected once. The gene calls are TRBV27 and TRBJ2-7; D gene ambiguous. Trimming took 3 bases from V and 5 from J, leaving 11 bases between them. Germline loops: CDR1 MNHEY, CDR2 SMNVEV (reference sequence). CDR3 length equals 13 residues. The DNA for the CDR3 is TGTGCCAGCAGTTTTGGATTGCGAAACGAGCAGTACTTC. This encodes CASSFGLRNEQYF.

The V and J genes are TRBV6-2 or TRBV6-3 and TRBJ1-2; D call uncertain. Germline loops: CDR1 MNHEY, CDR2 SVGEGT. Between the trimmed V and J ends, which lost 6 bases and 3 bases, there was a span of 5 bases. The CDR3 contains 11 residues. The CDR3 region is CASRVDYGYTF. DNA of the CDR3: TGTGCCAGCAGGGTCGACTATGGCTACACCTTC.

This clonotype was detected a few times. This sequence joins TRBV4-3 and TRBJ2-7; D unresolved. This CDR3 spans 13 amino acids. Germline-derived CDR1 and CDR2 are LGHNA and YSLEER. Trimming cost V 4 bases and J 9 bases, with 16 bases left between them. CDR3 sequence reads: CASSLQNDHWQYF. The CDR3 DNA reads as TGCGCCAGCAGCCTTCAAAACGATCACTGGCAGTACTTC.

V gene TRBV15 combines with J gene TRBJ2-1, with a possible D match to TRBD1 (5 bases). CDR1 and CDR2 (germline): LNHNV, YYDKDF (reference sequence). CDR3 size: 16 residues. Trimming took 0 bases from V and 3 from J, leaving 12 bases between them. The CDR3 DNA is TGTGCCACCAGCAGAGACAGAGACAGTCTCTACAATGAGCAGTTCTTC. Residues: CATSRDRDSLYNEQFF.

V and J are TRBV13 and TRBJ2-1; weak D call: TRBD1 (5 bases). V lost 4 bases to trimming and J lost 0 bases, with 10 bases between them. Germline V CDR1 and CDR2: PRHDT, FYEKMQ (reference sequence). This CDR3 is built from 15 residues. The CDR3 coding sequence is TGTGCCAGCAGCTGGGGCGCGAGCTCCTACAATGAGCAGTTCTTC. Amino acid sequence: CASSWGASSYNEQFF.

The chain joins TRBV12-3 or TRBV12-4 to TRBJ2-2, with 9 bases that match TRBD1. This CDR3 has 17 amino acids. V trimming: 4 bases; J trimming: 6 bases; junction bases outside the gene matches: 12. CDR3 DNA sequence: TGTGCCAGCAGTTCCCCGTATGCCGGGACAGGGCCCGGGGAGCTGTTTTTT. This sequence encodes CASSSPYAGTGPGELFF.

The rearrangement uses TRBV5-1 and TRBJ1-1, with D perhaps TRBD1 (5 bases). The germline V and J ends were trimmed by 2 bases and 3 bases, with 11 bases remaining between them. CDR3 length: 14 residues. Germline assignment: CDR1 SGHRS and CDR2 YFSETQ. CDR3 in DNA: TGCGCCAGCAGCTTACCAGGGAGAGACACTGAAGCTTTCTTT. Translating it yields CASSLPGRDTEAFF.

The chain recombines TRBV5-1 with TRBJ1-1; a possible D gene is TRBD1 (6 bases). Germline V CDR1 and CDR2: SGHRS, YFSETQ. The CDR3 consists of 15 residues. The V end was cut by 2 bases, the J end by 3 bases, with 14 bases between. The CDR3 nucleotides read TGCGCCAGCAGCTTCCGGGGTTCAGGGGACACTGAAGCTTTCTTT. This codes for CASSFRGSGDTEAFF. The full variable domain, its missing parts supplied by reference TRBV5-1 and TRBJ1-1, is KAGVTQTPRYLIKTRGQQVTLSCSPISGHRSVSWYQQTPGQGLQFLFEYFSETQRNKGNFPGRFSGRQFSNSRSEMNVSTLELGDSALYLCASSFRGSGDTEAFFGQGTRLTVV.

This clonotype has just a few counts. The chain combines TRBV30 with TRBJ2-7; 15 positions match TRBD2. Per germline, CDR1 GTSNPN and CDR2 SVGIG (reference sequence). The CDR3 length is 18 residues. The trim removed 0 bases at V and 0 bases at J, leaving 6 bases unmatched. In DNA form, the CDR3 reads TGTGCCTGGAGTGTACTGGGACTAGCGGGAGGTTCCTCCTACGAGCAGTACTTC. Translation gives CAWSVLGLAGGSSYEQYF.

This clonotype was picked up a small number of times. The rearrangement joins TRBV18 to TRBJ2-3, with D hard to call. The CDR3 is made up of 11 amino acids. V was clipped by 8 bases and J by 0 bases, with 3 bases between them. CDR1 and CDR2 from the germline V gene are KGHSH and LQKENI. The CDR3 DNA reads as TGTGCCAGCGCTAGCACAGATACGCAGTATTTT. Translation gives CASASTDTQYF.

The V and J genes are TRBV5-1 and TRBJ2-3; 8 nucleotides match TRBD2. The CDR3 spans 16 residues. V lost 4 bases to trimming and J lost 0 bases; unmatched junction nucleotides: 7. Germline values: CDR1 SGHRS, CDR2 YFSETQ. The CDR3 here is CASSPRQRGSTDTQYF. The DNA for the CDR3 is TGCGCCAGCAGCCCGAGACAGCGGGGGAGCACAGATACGCAGTATTTT.

The rearrangement uses TRBV6-2 or TRBV6-3 and TRBJ2-2, with D possibly TRBD1 on 6 matching bases. There are 14 residues in the CDR3. Germline V gives CDR1 MNHEY, CDR2 SVGEGT. V gave up 7 bases and J gave up 7 bases, with 16 bases separating them. DNA for the CDR3: TGTGCCAGCAAAAACAGGGATAACCTCGGGGAGCTGTTTTTT. This gives the protein CASKNRDNLGELFF.

CDR3 coding DNA: TGTGCCAGCAGCTTGTCGCTAGCGGATTCCTACAATGAGCAGTTCTTC. Its translation is CASSLSLADSYNEQFF. This rearrangement joins TRBV7-3 to TRBJ2-1; 7 positions agree with TRBD2. J lost 1 base, V lost 3 bases, and 6 bases had no gene match. Looked up from germline, CDR1 is SGHTA and CDR2 is FQGTGA. This CDR3 region has 16 residues.

V usage is TRBV6-5 and J usage is TRBJ1-1, with unresolved D. This CDR3 spans 12 amino acids. CDR1 is MNHEY, CDR2 SVGAGI, per germline. Trimming stripped 0 bases from V and 10 bases from J, with 9 bases between. Here the CDR3 DNA reads TGTGCCAGCAGTTACTCGAATGGCGGAGCTTTCTTT. It codes for CASSYSNGGAFF.

V usage is TRBV20-1 and J usage is TRBJ1-2; D may be TRBD1 (5 bases). This CDR3 region has 16 residues. Trimming took 0 bases from V and 4 from J, leaving 18 bases between them. Germline CDR1 is DFQATT and CDR2 is SNEGSKA (reference sequence). In DNA form, the CDR3 reads TGCAGTGCTAGAGATGACACGGGACCCGGGGGCTATGGCTACACCTTC. Protein product: CSARDDTGPGGYGYTF.

This rearrangement joins TRBV5-4 to TRBJ2-7; tentatively, D is TRBD1 or TRBD2 (5 bases each). Looked up from germline, CDR1 is SGHNT and CDR2 is YYREEE (reference sequence). The CDR3 is made up of 15 amino acids. V dropped 0 bases and J dropped 2 bases, with 12 bases sitting between them. The CDR3 nucleotides are TGTGCCAGCAGCTTGGGCCCGGGGCCCGCCTACGAGCAGTACTTC. Protein: CASSLGPGPAYEQYF.

V usage is TRBV9 and J usage is TRBJ2-2; D assignment may be TRBD1 or TRBD2 (6 bases each). The CDR3 is 15 amino acids. Germline V gene data show CDR1 as SGDLS and CDR2 as YYNGEE. The V gene lost 2 bases and the J gene lost 4 bases, with 12 bases spanning the gap. CDR3 DNA sequence: TGTGCCAGCAGCGTCGGGGGCGCGGGCACCGGGGAGCTGTTTTTT. This codes for CASSVGGAGTGELFF.

The J gene is TRBJ2-6, the V gene TRBV29-1; D is undetermined. Per germline, CDR1 SQVTM and CDR2 ANQGSEA. The germline V and J ends were trimmed by 5 bases and 0 bases, with 2 bases remaining between them. This CDR3 comprises 12 residues. The CDR3 DNA is TGCAGCGTTTACTCTGGGGCCAACGTCCTGACTTTC. Translating it yields CSVYSGANVLTF.

V usage is TRBV6-4 and J usage is TRBJ2-4; D is unresolved. Germline V CDR1 and CDR2: MRHNA, SNTAGT. The CDR3 contains 16 residues. Trimming took 0 bases from V and 0 from J, leaving 9 bases between them. Written as DNA, the CDR3 is TGTGCCAGCAGTGACTCGTGGCAGCTAGCCAAAAACATTCAGTACTTC. Translated, it gives CASSDSWQLAKNIQYF.

The chain has TRBV14 and TRBJ1-4; no reliable D call. CDR1 and CDR2 (germline): SGHDN, FVKESK. The CDR3 totals 15 residues. The V gene lost 5 bases and the J gene lost 0 bases, with 10 bases spanning the gap. CDR3 DNA sequence: TGTGCCAGCAGCGAACACAGAGCAACTAATGAAAAACTGTTTTTT. Its protein product is CASSEHRATNEKLFF. Using reference TRBV14 and TRBJ1-4 for the parts outside the CDR3, the full variable domain is EAGVTQFPSHSVIEKGQTVTLRCDPISGHDNLYWYRRVMGKEIKFLLHFVKESKQDESGMPNNRFLAERTGGTYSTLKVQPAELEDSGVYFCASSEHRATNEKLFFGSGTQLSVL.

The chain uses TRBV4-3 and TRBJ2-7, with a possible D match to TRBD1 (5 bases). The CDR3 extends over 15 amino acids. Trimming removed 0 bases at V and 2 bases at J, with 11 bases between. Germline V gene sequence: CDR1 LGHNA, CDR2 YSLEER. The CDR3 reads CASSQEITGTYEQYF. The CDR3 coding sequence is TGCGCCAGCAGCCAAGAAATTACAGGAACCTACGAGCAGTACTTC.

The V gene is TRBV4-3, the J gene TRBJ1-6, with a possible D match to TRBD1 (5 bases). CDR3 size: 16 residues. The V end was cut by 0 bases, the J end by 9 bases, with 15 bases between. Germline CDR1 and CDR2: LGHNA and YSLEER. The CDR3 nucleotides are TGCGCCAGCAGCCAAGAGGCAGGGTTGAGGGTTTCACCCCTCCACTTT. It codes for CASSQEAGLRVSPLHF.

V and J are TRBV6-5 and TRBJ2-5; D is uncertain. V was clipped by 6 bases and J by 5 bases, with 10 bases between them. The germline gives CDR1 MNHEY, CDR2 SVGAGI. The CDR3 spans 12 residues. The CDR3 sequence: CASSSNWETQYF. CDR3 sequence (DNA): TGTGCCAGCAGCTCCAACTGGGAGACCCAGTACTTC.

The J gene is TRBJ2-7, the V gene TRBV12-3 or TRBV12-4, with 7 positions matching TRBD1. The CDR3 spans 12 residues. Germline trimming cut 6 bases from V and 10 bases from J; bases unmatched to any gene: 9. The CDR3 DNA reads TGTGCCAGCAGGTTCGAGGGGGCCCCACAGTACTTC. The encoded protein is CASRFEGAPQYF.

The chain's CDR3 is CASSEVTARQETQYF. The CDR3 DNA reads as TGTGCCAGCAGTGAAGTCACGGCCCGGCAAGAGACCCAGTACTTC. This chain joins TRBV6-1 and TRBJ2-5; D is ambiguous. Looked up from germline, CDR1 is MNHNS and CDR2 is SASEGT. V lost 1 base and J lost 2, with 11 bases in between. This CDR3 comprises 15 residues.

The chain employs TRBV5-1 and TRBJ2-5; 14 bases match TRBD2. Germline values: CDR1 SGHRS, CDR2 YFSETQ. This CDR3 contains 16 residues. After removal of 4 bases from V and 5 bases from J, the junction contained 7 bases not matched to a gene. The CDR3 region is CASSDGRTSGRETQYF. CDR3 bases: TGCGCCAGCAGCGACGGGAGGACTAGCGGGAGGGAGACCCAGTACTTC.

The chain combines TRBV7-7 with TRBJ2-2; unclear D gene. The germline CDR1 and CDR2 sequences are SSHAT and FNYEAQ (reference sequence). Between the trimmed V and J ends, which lost 6 bases and 4 bases, there was a span of 12 bases. This CDR3 contains 14 residues. The CDR3 DNA reads as TGTGCCAGCAGTTCCGACACCGCCACCGGGGAGCTGTTTTTT. It yields the protein CASSSDTATGELFF.

J is TRBJ2-7 and V is TRBV6-2 or TRBV6-3, with 7 bases fitting TRBD1. Germline V gene sequence: CDR1 MNHEY, CDR2 SVGEGT. The CDR3 loop spans 15 amino acids. The V gene end was trimmed by 7 bases and the J gene end by 0 bases; junction bases not matched to a gene: 9. The CDR3 DNA is TGTGCCAGCAATCCTAGGGACAGATCCTCCTACGAGCAGTACTTC. Translated: CASNPRDRSSYEQYF.